A selection of T cell receptor beta chains follows, all from one sample in a study of shared clonotypes between healthy human individuals. TCRdb keeps only in-frame clones here, not all; method: immunoSEQ multiplex PCR. Of hundreds of thousands of clones listed, 95% are singletons. Input material: naive CD8+ T cells sorted from blood. Receptor source: a woman in her twenties or thirties in good health. The conserved cysteine and the conserved F or W are not part of the CDR3 here. The order of the fields is V gene, CDR3 protein.

TRBV27 ASRSPSGRAPGELF
TRBV7-9 ASSPPGRYGYT
TRBV13 ASSFENRELYGYT
TRBV4-1 ASSQLAGDYEQY
TRBV5-6 ASSYDRGLIAEAF
TRBV27 ASSLTLGLTRGYT
TRBV2 ASTGNTQY
TRBV9 ASSVEVGLEAF
TRBV6-1 ASSEGHPTANEKLF
TRBV7-2 ASAEGGNQPQH
TRBV7-2 ASSHLGTGNTIY
TRBV7-9 ASSLGGAGEQY
TRBV6-1 ASSEVAAQF
TRBV2 ASSDLVGADGYT
TRBV28 ASSFGRGAAEAF
TRBV5-1 ASSLPPGQGLHEQY
TRBV19 ASSIAFGEDQPQH
TRBV7-9 ASSYETSYMNTEAF
TRBV28 ASSFIYGADTEAF
TRBV28 ASSGPWDRVPNYEQY
TRBV5-1 ASSLYGDRGQPQH
TRBV27 ASNLLAGGGLNEQF
TRBV6-5 ASSYSLAGEIETQY
TRBV4-2 ASSYTRTSGGYEQY
TRBV30 AWSVSVVETQY
TRBV19 ASSYIGLSDEQF
TRBV11-2 ASSSGTSGFETQY
TRBV7-9 ASSSTHRGRSYEQY
TRBV7-2 ASSFSGGDYEQY
TRBV19 ASRLVAETNTGELF
TRBV4-1 ASSQDSWQARSSYEQY
TRBV4-2 ASSQKGLYNEQF
TRBV28 ASSTFRVIAEAF
TRBV13 ASSFNRANTGELF
TRBV6-5 ATSYAGGLEQY
TRBV6-5 ASSYSSGSSSYEQY
TRBV27 ASRTGGRGYT
TRBV19 ASSTGLASYEQY
TRBV30 AWSGSWVSGETQY
TRBV7-8 ASSTGWVAYEQY
TRBV14 ASSQDRASRPYEQY
TRBV27 ASSLRGSGYSYNEQF
TRBV11-2 ASSLVGDYEQY
TRBV7-9 ASQASGSLRDEQY
TRBV4-1 ASSPSDSTEQY
TRBV5-1 ASSLALGNEQY
TRBV27 ASSYSGRTHYEQY
TRBV7-9 ASLSGSGNTIY
TRBV5-6 ASSQGTSGITDTQY
TRBV11-2 ASSTTSGSQETQY
TRBV10-3 AIRDREYSPLH
TRBV9 ASSWTGEFGQPQH
TRBV14 ASSPKAPNEQF
TRBV4-2 ASSQERLAISYEQY